This T cell receptor (beta chain) was sequenced for a study of T-cell reconstitution after alpha-beta-depleted transplantation in children. A TCRbeta library incorporating unique molecular identifiers was prepared. TCRdb independently ran MiXCR on the PCR reads; one entry per CDR3 protein. The sample lists approximately 640,000 distinct CDR3 sequences; roughly 17% were seen once. This clonotype has at least ten counts. The trim removed 3 bases at V and 5 bases at J, leaving 6 bases unmatched. Germline values: CDR1 DFQATT, CDR2 SNEGSKA (reference sequence). This CDR3 has 13 amino acids. The clonotype was recovered from a human donor who donated a stem cell graft to a child with acute myeloid leukemia. The starting material was PBMCs from the stem cell graft donor, obtained from the stem cell graft. This sequence joins TRBV20-1 and TRBJ2-5, with 7 bases fitting TRBD1. The CDR3 loop reads CSARGQRRETQYF. Written as DNA, the CDR3 is TGCAGTGCTAGGGGACAGCGAAGGGAGACCCAGTACTTC.